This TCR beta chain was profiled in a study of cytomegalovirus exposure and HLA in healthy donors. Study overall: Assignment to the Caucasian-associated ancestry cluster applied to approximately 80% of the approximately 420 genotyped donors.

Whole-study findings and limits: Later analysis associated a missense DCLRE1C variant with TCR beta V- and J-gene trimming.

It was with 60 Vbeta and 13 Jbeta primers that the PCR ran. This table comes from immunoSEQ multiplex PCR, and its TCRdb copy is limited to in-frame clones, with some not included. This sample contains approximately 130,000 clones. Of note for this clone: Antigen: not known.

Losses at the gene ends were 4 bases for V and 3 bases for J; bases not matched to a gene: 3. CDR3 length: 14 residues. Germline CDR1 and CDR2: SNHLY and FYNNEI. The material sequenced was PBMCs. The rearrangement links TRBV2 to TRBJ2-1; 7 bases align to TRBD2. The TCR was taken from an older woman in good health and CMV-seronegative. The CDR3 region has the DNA TGTGCCAGCAGTGGAGCTAGCGGCTACAATGAGCAGTTCTTC. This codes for CASSGASGYNEQFF.